The 24 T cell receptor beta chains below come from one sample, sequenced in a study of T cells after yellow fever vaccination. One entry per CDR3 protein results from TCRdb running MiXCR on the 5' RACE reads. The table has some 500,000 distinct CDR3 sequences, approximately 12% seen once; the top ten hold around 15%. The sample in question was PBMCs, obtained on the day of the yellow fever booster vaccination. The receptors here all came from a man aged 25 to 45 who received the YFV17D yellow fever vaccine.

This chain joins TRBV15 and TRBJ2-2; D is tentatively TRBD1 or TRBD2 (5 bases each). The CDR3 sequence is 13 residues long. Germline V gene sequence: CDR1 LNHNV, CDR2 YYDKDF (reference sequence). Trimming pared 1 base from V and 8 bases from J, leaving 8 bases between. CDR3 residues: CATSRGGVGELFF. The CDR3 region has the DNA TGTGCCACCAGCAGAGGAGGGGTGGGGGAGCTGTTTTTT. Drawing the rest from reference TRBV15 and TRBJ2-2, the complete variable domain is DAMVIQNPRYQVTQFGKPVTLSCSQTLNHNVMYWYQQKSSQAPKLLFHYYDKDFNNEADTPDNFQSRRPNTSFCFLDIRSPGLGDTAMYLCATSRGGVGELFFGEGSRLTVL.

This clonotype was observed a few times. This CDR3 is CASSLGQSMEQYF. DNA for the CDR3: TGTGCCAGCAGTTTGGGACAGTCTATGGAGCAGTACTTC. The chain links TRBV6-5 to TRBJ2-7; 7 bases map to TRBD1. Germline trimming cut 4 bases from V and 7 bases from J; bases unmatched to any gene: 7. This CDR3 is 13 amino acids long. The germline CDR1 and CDR2 sequences are MNHEY and SVGAGI.

This clonotype has a handful of counts. This rearrangement joins TRBV6-1 to TRBJ1-2; 11 nucleotides line up with TRBD1. The V gene end was trimmed by 6 bases and the J gene end by 3 bases; junction bases not matched to a gene: 18. CDR3 length equals 19 residues. In germline, CDR1 is MNHNS, CDR2 SASEGT. The CDR3 reads CASRTRDRGTYHDDYGYTF. The CDR3 DNA follows: TGTGCCAGCAGAACCCGGGACAGGGGGACTTATCATGATGACTATGGCTACACCTTC.

V gene TRBV7-2 combines with J gene TRBJ2-5; D unclear. The CDR3 has 15 residues. The V end lost 4 bases, the J end lost 5 bases, and 17 bases lay between the germline ends. Germline V gives CDR1 SGHTA, CDR2 FQGNSA. In nucleotides, the CDR3 is TGTGCCAGCAGCTACGGGCGCTCGCTCGGGGAGACCCAGTACTTC. This translates into CASSYGRSLGETQYF. Supplemented by reference TRBV7-2 and TRBJ2-5, the full variable domain reads GAGVSQSPSNKVTEKGKDVELRCDPISGHTALYWYRQSLGQGLEFLIYFQGNSAPDKSGLPSDRFSAERTGGSVSTLTIQRTQQEDSAVYLCASSYGRSLGETQYFGPGTRLLVL.

This clonotype was picked up a small number of times. The chain links TRBV6-5 to TRBJ2-5; tentatively, D is TRBD1 (6 bases). CDR1 and CDR2 (germline): MNHEY, SVGAGI. This CDR3 has 14 residues. Trimming shortened V by 2 bases and J by 0 bases, and 7 bases separated the two germline ends. The CDR3 sequence: CASSYDRYQETQYF. The DNA for the CDR3 is TGTGCCAGCAGTTACGACAGGTACCAAGAGACCCAGTACTTC.

This clonotype showed up just a few times. This chain connects TRBV3-1 to TRBJ2-7, with 9 bases fitting TRBD1. V dropped 2 bases and J dropped 4; count of bases not matched to a gene: 3. In germline, CDR1 is LGHDT, CDR2 YNNKEL (reference sequence). CDR3 size: 14 residues. Here the CDR3 DNA reads TGTGCCAGCAGCCAACGGGACAGGGTGTACGAGCAGTACTTC. This sequence encodes CASSQRDRVYEQYF.

The V and J genes are TRBV12-5 and TRBJ2-6; D uncertain. The CDR3 length is 13 residues. Germline CDR1 LGHNT, CDR2 FRNRAP. The V and J ends lost 1 base and 6 bases respectively, with 4 bases between them. CDR3 amino acids: CASGLALANVLTF. CDR3 coding DNA: TGTGCTAGTGGTTTGGCTCTGGCCAACGTCCTGACTTTC.

This clonotype was seen a few times. CDR3 residues: CASSLTSAYNYNEQFF. The CDR3 DNA is TGTGCCAGCAGCTTAACTAGCGCCTATAACTACAATGAGCAGTTCTTC. The chain employs TRBV5-4 and TRBJ2-1; 7 positions match TRBD2. V gave up 2 bases and J gave up 3 bases; unmatched junction bases: 8. The CDR3 contains 16 residues. CDR1 SGHNT and CDR2 YYREEE come from the germline V gene (reference sequence). The complete variable domain, with remaining parts taken from reference TRBV5-4 and TRBJ2-1, reads ETGVTQSPTHLIKTRGQQVTLRCSSQSGHNTVSWYQQALGQGPQFIFQYYREEENGRGNFPPRFSGLQFPNYSSELNVNALELDDSALYLCASSLTSAYNYNEQFFGPGTRLTVL.

This clonotype was seen more than once but under ten times. The chain couples TRBV28 to TRBJ2-1; the match to TRBD2 covers 7 bases. The J segment lost 3 bases and the V segment lost 4 bases, leaving 12 bases of the junction unmatched. The CDR3 runs 17 residues. CDR1 MDHEN and CDR2 SYDVKM come from the germline V gene. The CDR3 DNA reads TGTGCCAGCAGTTCAGCTAGCGGCAAGAAATTCTACAATGAGCAGTTCTTC. Its protein is CASSSASGKKFYNEQFF. The complete variable domain, with remaining parts taken from reference TRBV28 and TRBJ2-1, reads DVKVTQSSRYLVKRTGEKVFLECVQDMDHENMFWYRQDPGLGLRLIYFSYDVKMKEKGDIPEGYSVSREKKERFSLILESASTNQTSMYLCASSSASGKKFYNEQFFGPGTRLTVL.

This clonotype was counted many times. V and J are TRBV24-1 and TRBJ2-1, with D unresolved. The germline CDR1 and CDR2 sequences are KGHDR and SFDVKD. There are 16 residues in the CDR3. V dropped 3 bases and J dropped 6 bases, with 17 bases sitting between them. The CDR3 nucleotides are TGTGCCACCAGTGATCCCCAAGGGTCAGGAAGCAATGAGCAGTTCTTC. Its translation: CATSDPQGSGSNEQFF.

This clonotype was detected a few times. The CDR3 nucleotides read TGTGCCAGCAGCTTAAATGGGGGAAGCGGGAGGGAACCTTACAATGAGCAGTTCTTC. This codes for CASSLNGGSGREPYNEQFF. This chain links TRBV11-2 with TRBJ2-1, with 10 bases fitting TRBD2. Germline V gene data show CDR1 as SGHAT and CDR2 as FQNNGV. The CDR3 consists of 19 residues. Trimming removed 2 bases from V and 4 bases from J; junction bases left unmatched: 14.

This chain connects TRBV20-1 to TRBJ2-1; D is unresolved. Germline-derived CDR1 and CDR2 are DFQATT and SNEGSKA (reference sequence). This CDR3 is built from 14 residues. V was shortened by 2 bases and J by 6 bases, with 14 bases between the two germline ends. The CDR3 nucleotides read TGCAGTGCTAGACTTCCTGACGCACGCAATGAGCAGTTCTTC. Translation gives CSARLPDARNEQFF.

This clonotype occurred a few times. The chain recombines TRBV7-2 with TRBJ1-4; TRBD1 aligns across 7 bases. J gave up 3 bases and V 5 bases, and 6 bases lay outside the gene matches. Germline V gene lookup returns CDR1 SGHTA and CDR2 FQGNSA. The CDR3 is made up of 15 amino acids. The CDR3 spells CASSKVTGPNEKLFF. CDR3 sequence (DNA): TGTGCCAGCAGCAAGGTGACAGGGCCTAATGAAAAACTGTTTTTT.

The chain recombines TRBV7-8 with TRBJ1-1; no clear D gene. The germline V and J ends were trimmed by 4 bases and 1 base, with 13 bases remaining between them. The germline gives CDR1 SGHVS, CDR2 FQNEAQ. The CDR3 contains 15 residues. CDR3 in DNA: TGTGCCAGCAGCTGGGGAATTAGCCGGAACACTGAAGCTTTCTTT. Translating it yields CASSWGISRNTEAFF.

This clonotype was seen repeatedly, ten times or more. J is TRBJ2-1 and V is TRBV4-2; a possible D gene is TRBD2 (5 bases). The CDR3 sequence is 14 residues long. Germline CDR1 LGHNA, CDR2 YNFKEQ. The V end lost 4 bases, the J end lost 8 bases, and 15 bases lay between the germline ends. The CDR3 DNA reads as TGTGCCAGCAGCCCTGCGCCTTTCGGGGATGAGCAGTTCTTC. This translates into CASSPAPFGDEQFF.

This clonotype was observed a handful of times. The chain recombines TRBV13 with TRBJ2-7, with D possibly being TRBD1 (5 bases). CDR1 is PRHDT, CDR2 FYEKMQ, per germline (reference sequence). Trimming shortened V by 5 bases and J by 2 bases, and 16 bases separated the two germline ends. The length of the CDR3 is 15 residues. CDR3 nucleotides: TGTGCCAGCAGCCCCCAGGGTGGTGGAACCTACGAGCAGTACTTC. Its translation: CASSPQGGGTYEQYF.

This clonotype was detected a few times. V and J are TRBV7-3 and TRBJ2-1; 12 bases line up with TRBD2. The CDR3 extends over 16 amino acids. V lost 5 bases, J lost 8 bases, and 10 bases stayed unmatched. Germline V CDR1 and CDR2: SGHTA, FQGTGA. CDR3 coding DNA: TGTGCCAGCAGCCCCCTTCTAGCGGGAGGGCCGGATGAGCAGTTCTTC. Encoded protein: CASSPLLAGGPDEQFF.

This clonotype was seen a handful of times. In DNA, the CDR3 is TGCAGTGCTAGAGATAAGGCGGGAGGGCCTTACAATGAGCAGTTCTTC. Its protein is CSARDKAGGPYNEQFF. This rearrangement joins TRBV20-1 to TRBJ2-1; 9 bases are a match to TRBD2. V shed 0 bases and J 4 bases; nucleotides not matched to a gene: 7. Germline V gives CDR1 DFQATT, CDR2 SNEGSKA (reference sequence). The CDR3 has 16 amino acids.

This clonotype was picked up a small number of times. The chain carries TRBV19 and TRBJ2-2; no firm D call. The V gene's germline CDR1 is LNHDA and CDR2 SQIVND (reference sequence). Trimming left V 1 base short and J 6 bases short, with 12 bases between. The CDR3 runs to 15 residues. CDR3 region: CASSIADTTAGELFF. CDR3 in DNA: TGTGCCAGTAGTATAGCCGATACAACGGCCGGGGAGCTGTTTTTT.

The CDR3 reads CASSALTEQYF. In nucleotides, the CDR3 is TGTGCCAGCAGCGCCCTGACAGAGCAGTACTTC. This chain joins TRBV12-3 or TRBV12-4 and TRBJ2-7; D is undetermined. Trimming removed 6 bases at V and 7 bases at J, with 10 bases between. This CDR3 comprises 11 residues.

This clonotype was detected a few times. The chain combines TRBV11-2 with TRBJ2-6, with TRBD1 matching over 9 bases. CDR3 length equals 18 residues. The germline gives CDR1 SGHAT, CDR2 FQNNGV. The J segment lost 4 bases and the V segment lost 6 bases, leaving 13 bases of the junction unmatched. In nucleotides, the CDR3 is TGTGCCAGCAGACGGGGGACAGGGATGTTGCGAGGGGCCAACGTCCTGACTTTC. As protein: CASRRGTGMLRGANVLTF.

In its sample, this clonotype was seen many times. The V gene is TRBV12-3 or TRBV12-4, the J gene TRBJ2-7; D is possibly TRBD1 or TRBD2 (5 bases each). CDR3 size: 15 residues. Trimming cost V 3 bases and J 2 bases, with 14 bases left between them. CDR3 sequence reads: CASSLGGSGPYEQYF. The CDR3 nucleotides are TGTGCCAGCAGTTTGGGTGGGTCGGGGCCCTACGAGCAGTACTTC.

This clonotype showed up just a few times. The V and J genes are TRBV28 and TRBJ2-7, with 7 bases identical to TRBD2. V was pared by 10 bases and J by 4 bases, with 16 bases of the junction left unmatched. Germline V gene sequence: CDR1 MDHEN, CDR2 SYDVKM. The CDR3 is 15 amino acids. CDR3 amino acids: CATYGEGRHTYEQYF. The DNA for the CDR3 is TGTGCCACTTATGGGGAGGGTAGACATACTTACGAGCAGTACTTC.

This clonotype was seen more than once but under ten times. The chain employs TRBV30 and TRBJ1-3, with D possibly being TRBD1 (6 bases). Trimming stripped 0 bases from V and 12 bases from J, with 15 bases between. The germline V gene encodes CDR1 GTSNPN and CDR2 SVGIG (reference sequence). The CDR3 sequence is 13 residues long. The DNA for the CDR3 is TGTGCCTGGAGTGTACTAGGGGGATCGGACATATATTTT. Protein product: CAWSVLGGSDIYF.